These T cell receptor beta chains were read from a single sample in a study of metastatic and nonmetastatic thyroid tumors. TCRdb re-called the PCR reads through MiXCR. The sample lists about 17,000 clones, 25% to 35% seen once, with about a sixth in the top ten. The sample comprised tumor tissue. The receptors shown here come from a female donor with papillary thyroid cancer or a benign thyroid nodule (not recorded which). Some clones in this sample may be carry-over from other donors' samples. CDR3s include the opening cysteine and the closing phenylalanine or tryptophan. D genes are given only for firm matches. Clone size is given for some rows only: seen once, a few or many times, or a class if the clone is expanded.

D,J,size,V,CDR3,DNA
TRBD1,TRBJ1-2,few,TRBV19,CASTLHRGPNYGYTF,TGTGCCAGTACCCTACACAGGGGCCCTAACTATGGCTACACCTTC
TRBD2,TRBJ2-5,many,TRBV9,CASSRPGYSGRALETQYF,TGTGCCAGCAGCCGACCCGGCTATAGCGGGAGGGCCTTAGAGACCCAGTACTTC
-,TRBJ1-2,few,TRBV18,CASSPLGGTNYGYTF,TGTGCCAGCTCACCGCTAGGCGGGACTAACTATGGCTACACCTTC
TRBD2,TRBJ2-1,few,TRBV12-3/TRBV12-4,CASSLSGLAGGYNEQFF,TGTGCCAGCAGTTTAAGCGGACTAGCGGGGGGTTACAATGAGCAGTTCTTC
TRBD2,TRBJ2-7,-,TRBV3-1,CASSQDSGRTSEQYF,TGTGCCAGCAGCCAAGATAGCGGGAGGACTAGCGAGCAGTACTTC
TRBD1,TRBJ2-2,many,TRBV12-3/TRBV12-4,CASSPWGTGNTGELFF,TGTGCCAGCAGTCCATGGGGGACAGGGAACACCGGGGAGCTGTTTTTT
-,TRBJ2-6,-,TRBV20-1,CSARGRRTGGADILTF,TGCAGTGCTAGAGGCAGGCGGACTGGTGGGGCCGACATCCTGACTTTC
-,TRBJ2-7,few,TRBV27,CASSFSYFYYEQYF,TGTGCCAGCAGTTTCTCCTACTTCTACTACGAGCAGTACTTC
TRBD1,TRBJ1-1,medium-sized,TRBV25-1,CASSEQGAWTEAFF,TGTGCCAGCAGTGAACAGGGGGCATGGACTGAAGCTTTCTTT
TRBD1,TRBJ1-3,-,TRBV5-1,CASSLLTGEGNTIYF,TGCGCCAGCAGCCTTTTGACAGGGGAAGGAAACACCATATATTTT
TRBD2,TRBJ2-7,-,TRBV5-1,CASSLGREYVYEQYF,TGCGCCAGCAGCTTGGGGCGGGAGTATGTCTACGAGCAGTACTTC
TRBD1,TRBJ1-2,-,TRBV11-2,CASSLRQGAMRGYTF,TGTGCCAGCAGTCTACGACAGGGGGCTATGCGGGGCTACACCTTC
-,TRBJ2-7,many,TRBV20-1,CSARVPGSPIYEQYF,TGCAGTGCTAGAGTCCCGGGATCTCCAATCTACGAGCAGTACTTC
-,TRBJ1-5,few,TRBV3-1,CASSQGWDSNQPQHF,TGTGCCAGCAGCCAAGGGTGGGATAGCAATCAGCCCCAGCATTTT
-,TRBJ2-1,-,TRBV5-6,CASSLGVFSSGEQFF,TGTGCCAGCAGCTTGGGGGTGTTTTCGTCCGGGGAGCAGTTCTTC
-,TRBJ1-2,many,TRBV5-5,CASSLIGGSGYTF,TGTGCCAGCAGCTTGATCGGGGGCAGTGGCTACACCTTC
-,TRBJ2-2,few,TRBV6-2/TRBV6-3,CASIRHGGRTGELFF,TGTGCCAGCATCCGGCACGGAGGGCGCACCGGTGAGCTGTTTTTT
-,TRBJ2-3,once,TRBV5-1,CASSSLAGAADTQYF,TGCGCCAGCAGTTCCCTCGCGGGGGCTGCAGATACGCAGTATTTT
TRBD1,TRBJ2-1,many,TRBV12-3/TRBV12-4,CASSLAVDRGNEQFF,TGTGCCAGCAGTTTAGCCGTGGACAGGGGCAATGAGCAGTTCTTC
-,TRBJ2-3,many,TRBV7-9,CASSLAGINTDTQYF,TGTGCCAGCAGCTTAGCCGGAATCAACACAGATACGCAGTATTTT
-,TRBJ2-7,-,TRBV10-1,CASSTFVGRHPYEQYF,TGCGCCAGCAGCACTTTTGTGGGACGCCATCCCTACGAGCAGTACTTC
-,TRBJ1-2,many,TRBV20-1,CSASSQINYGYTF,TGCAGTGCTAGTTCCCAGATTAACTATGGCTACACCTTC
-,TRBJ2-2,many,TRBV11-1,CASSEVGGTNTGELFF,TGTGCCAGCAGCGAAGTAGGTGGAACGAACACCGGGGAGCTGTTTTTT
-,TRBJ2-7,-,TRBV11-2,CASSLGQSAYEQYF,TGTGCCAGCAGCTTAGGACAGAGTGCCTACGAGCAGTACTTC
TRBD1,TRBJ1-1,few,TRBV20-1,CSAHRGRSFVPEAFF,TGCAGTGCCCACAGGGGGCGAAGTTTCGTCCCTGAAGCTTTCTTT
TRBD2,TRBJ2-2,many,TRBV10-3,CATTTSGRARGTGELFF,TGTGCCACAACGACTAGCGGGAGGGCCCGGGGAACCGGGGAGCTGTTTTTT
TRBD1,TRBJ2-5,medium-sized,TRBV15,CATSRPGQGSETQYF,TGTGCCACCAGCAGGCCGGGACAGGGATCGGAGACCCAGTACTTC
-,TRBJ2-5,few,TRBV20-1,CSARDGDIRQETQYF,TGCAGTGCTAGAGATGGGGACATTCGTCAAGAGACCCAGTACTTC
TRBD1,TRBJ1-2,many,TRBV29-1,CSVERTGGYGYTF,TGCAGCGTTGAAAGGACAGGGGGATATGGCTACACCTTC
-,TRBJ2-7,few,TRBV25-1,CASIDPFQGYEQYF,TGTGCCAGCATTGATCCTTTCCAGGGCTACGAGCAGTACTTC
-,TRBJ1-3,few,TRBV6-1,CASSEQTGRNTIYF,TGTGCCAGCAGTGAACAGACAGGAAGAAACACCATATATTTT
-,TRBJ2-7,-,TRBV24-1,CATSEPRTVKSSYEQYF,TGCGCCACCAGTGAACCTCGGACTGTGAAGAGCTCCTACGAGCAGTACTTC
-,TRBJ2-7,-,TRBV7-8,CASSLGGVREQYF,TGTGCCAGCAGCTTAGGGGGGGTGCGGGAGCAGTACTTC
TRBD2,TRBJ2-1,-,TRBV19,CASSIGLAGGVSYNEQFF,TGTGCCAGTAGTATTGGACTAGCGGGAGGGGTTTCCTACAATGAGCAGTTCTTC
TRBD1,TRBJ1-2,-,TRBV5-1,CASSSQGASYGYTF,TGCGCCAGCAGCTCACAGGGGGCAAGCTATGGCTACACCTTC
-,TRBJ1-5,medium-sized,TRBV28,CASSERRDSGTYSNQPQHF,TGTGCCAGCAGTGAGCGCCGGGACTCCGGGACCTATAGCAATCAGCCCCAGCATTTT
TRBD1,TRBJ1-2,-,TRBV5-1,CASSLTGGIYGYTF,TGCGCCAGCAGCTTGACAGGGGGCATCTATGGCTACACCTTC
TRBD1,TRBJ1-5,few,TRBV2,CASHRQGDQPQHF,TGTGCCAGTCACAGACAGGGGGACCAGCCCCAGCATTTT
-,TRBJ2-3,few,TRBV25-1,CASSDWARQGNTDTQYF,TGTGCCAGCAGTGATTGGGCGCGGCAGGGCAACACAGATACGCAGTATTTT
TRBD1,TRBJ1-6,medium-sized,TRBV27,CASSPQGAGNSPLHF,TGTGCCAGCAGTCCACAGGGGGCTGGGAATTCACCCCTCCACTTT
TRBD1,TRBJ2-7,medium-sized,TRBV7-2,CASSLWSTGATYEQYF,TGTGCCAGCAGCTTATGGTCCACAGGGGCTACCTACGAGCAGTACTTC
TRBD2,TRBJ2-2,many,TRBV4-1,CASSHPVSSGMANTGELFF,TGCGCCAGCAGCCATCCCGTCTCTAGCGGGATGGCGAACACCGGGGAGCTGTTTTTT
-,TRBJ1-1,few,TRBV6-2/TRBV6-3,CASSTGSGTEAFF,TGTGCCAGCAGTACAGGGTCGGGGACTGAAGCTTTCTTT
-,TRBJ1-3,-,TRBV6-1,CASSEPPNTIYF,TGTGCCAGCAGTGAGCCCCCAAACACCATATATTTT
-,TRBJ2-7,-,TRBV28,CASNPWEGASYEQYF,TGTGCCAGCAACCCCTGGGAGGGGGCCTCCTACGAGCAGTACTTC
TRBD1,TRBJ1-2,few,TRBV19,CASSILAGGYGYTF,TGTGCCAGTAGTATCCTGGCAGGGGGCTATGGCTACACCTTC
-,TRBJ2-1,-,TRBV7-3,CASSSGFVGNEQFF,TGTGCCAGCAGCTCGGGCTTCGTGGGCAATGAGCAATTCTTC
-,TRBJ1-2,few,TRBV6-1,CASSKSFGRSHNYGYTF,TGTGCCAGCAGTAAATCATTCGGGAGGAGCCATAACTATGGCTACACCTTC
TRBD2,TRBJ2-2,many,TRBV7-9,CASSPTTSGGELFF,TGTGCCAGCAGCCCGACGACTAGCGGCGGGGAGCTGTTTTTT
-,TRBJ1-2,few,TRBV4-3,CASSQDRQVPRNGYTF,TGCGCCAGCAGCCAAGATAGGCAGGTGCCTCGAAATGGCTACACCTTC
TRBD1,TRBJ1-2,-,TRBV4-2,CASSQDRGPGGYTF,TGTGCCAGCAGCCAAGACAGGGGGCCAGGAGGCTACACCTTC
TRBD1,TRBJ2-7,few,TRBV28,CASSSYGQGRSVTYEQYF,TGTGCCAGCAGTTCATATGGACAGGGCCGGAGTGTCACCTACGAGCAGTACTTC
TRBD2,TRBJ2-7,-,TRBV11-1,CASSPEAGGQYF,TGTGCCAGCAGCCCCGAGGCGGGAGGTCAGTACTTC
TRBD2,TRBJ2-1,-,TRBV5-6,CASSLRLAGGFDEQFF,TGTGCCAGCAGCCTAAGACTAGCGGGAGGGTTCGATGAGCAGTTCTTT